Below, 13 T cell receptor beta chains from the same sample are listed, as sequenced in a study of shared clonotypes between healthy human individuals. The data were produced by immunoSEQ multiplex PCR, yet TCRdb's version contains in-frame clones alone and is incomplete. The sample gives about 2 million clones, over 85% of which show up once; more than 0.9% is in the top ten. Naive CD8 cells, CD45RO-negative and positively selected for CCR7, excluded terminally differentiated effector memory CD45RA+ cells. Sequenced: naive CD8+ T cells sorted from blood. The receptors derive from a man younger than 35 in good health.

The chain employs TRBV30 and TRBJ2-7; D possibly corresponds to TRBD1 (6 bases). This CDR3 comprises 12 residues. Trimming took 3 bases from V and 7 from J, leaving 13 bases between them. Germline lookup yields CDR1 GTSNPN and CDR2 SVGIG (reference sequence). In nucleotides, the CDR3 is TGTGCCTGGAGCGCTCAGGGACAAGAGCAGTACTTC. Translating it yields CAWSAQGQEQYF.

The chain links TRBV7-9 to TRBJ2-3; D ambiguous. V dropped 1 base and J dropped 4 bases, with 12 bases sitting between them. The CDR3 totals 15 residues. The germline gives CDR1 SEHNR, CDR2 FQNEAQ (reference sequence). CDR3 nucleotide sequence: TGTGCCAGCAGCTTAGTTATCCCGTCTGCAGATACGCAGTATTTT. This codes for CASSLVIPSADTQYF.

The V gene is TRBV5-1, the J gene TRBJ2-1; 8 nucleotides match TRBD2. The CDR3 covers 15 residues. CDR1 and CDR2 from the germline V gene are SGHRS and YFSETQ. Unmatched junction bases numbered 4, after V lost 0 bases and J lost 5 bases. This CDR3 reads CASSLAQRENNEQFF. The CDR3 bases are TGCGCCAGCAGCTTGGCGCAGCGGGAGAACAATGAGCAGTTCTTC.

J is TRBJ2-2 and V is TRBV5-6; 8 nucleotides agree with TRBD2. This CDR3 region has 14 residues. CDR1 and CDR2 (germline): SGHDT, YYEEEE. J was trimmed by 8 bases and V by 4 bases; bases with no gene match: 7. The CDR3 sequence: CASSGTSTPGELFF. As DNA, the CDR3 is TGTGCCAGCAGCGGGACTAGTACTCCGGGGGAGCTGTTTTTT.

V usage is TRBV6-1 and J usage is TRBJ2-1; D unresolved. Germline loops: CDR1 MNHNS, CDR2 SASEGT. Between the trimmed V and J ends, which lost 6 bases and 7 bases, there was a span of 16 bases. The CDR3 contains 14 residues. The CDR3 DNA is TGTGCCAGCAGCGATGACCCTTTGGGGAATGAGCAGTTCTTC. It specifies CASSDDPLGNEQFF.

The chain links TRBV6-1 to TRBJ2-7; 7 positions match TRBD1. V shed 5 bases, J shed 4 bases, and the junction held 8 bases outside the gene matches. CDR1 MNHNS and CDR2 SASEGT come from the germline V gene. The CDR3 length is 14 residues. In DNA form, the CDR3 reads TGTGCCAGCAGTCCCCCGGGGACAGCATACGAGCAGTACTTC. Translated, it gives CASSPPGTAYEQYF.

The CDR3 here is CASSGGTLEGGEKLFF. CDR3 nucleotides: TGTGCCAGCAGCGGAGGGACTCTTGAAGGGGGTGAAAAACTGTTTTTT. The V gene is TRBV9, the J gene TRBJ1-4; the D gene is possibly TRBD1 (6 bases). V gave up 3 bases and J gave up 7 bases, with 19 bases separating them. This CDR3 has 16 residues. Looked up from germline, CDR1 is SGDLS and CDR2 is YYNGEE.

The chain joins TRBV2 to TRBJ2-5; D may be TRBD2 (6 bases). The V gene's germline CDR1 is SNHLY and CDR2 FYNNEI. CDR3 length: 15 residues. Trimming took off 1 base at V and 5 bases at J, with 14 bases between the two ends. The CDR3 nucleotides read TGTGCCAGCAGTGAAGAAGGGATTAGCGGCGAGACCCAGTACTTC. This sequence encodes CASSEEGISGETQYF. The variable domain in full, completed from reference TRBV2 and TRBJ2-5, reads EPEVTQTPSHQVTQMGQEVILRCVPISNHLYFYWYRQILGQKVEFLVSFYNNEISEKSEIFDDQFSVERPDGSNFTLKIRSTKLEDSAMYFCASSEEGISGETQYFGPGTRLLVL.

With respect to this clone: In the same sample, other DNA sequences code for this CDR3. V and J are TRBV13 and TRBJ1-1; D ambiguous. This CDR3 is built from 12 residues. Trimming left V 3 bases short and J 4 bases short, with 6 bases between. Germline CDR1 is PRHDT and CDR2 is FYEKMQ (reference sequence). In nucleotides, the CDR3 is TGTGCCAGCAGCTTCGGAGGCACTGAAGCTTTCTTT. Its translation is CASSFGGTEAFF.

Turning to this clone: Other DNA sequences of this sample code for an identical CDR3. The genes are TRBV5-5 and TRBJ2-7; D may be TRBD2 (6 bases). The CDR3 consists of 12 residues. Trimming shortened V by 4 bases and J by 6 bases, and 11 bases separated the two germline ends. The V gene's germline CDR1 is SGHKS and CDR2 YYEKEE (reference sequence). The CDR3 spells CASSLGLLEQYF. In DNA form, the CDR3 reads TGTGCCAGCAGCCTGGGACTTCTCGAGCAGTACTTC.

This sequence joins TRBV6-6 and TRBJ2-2; D gene unclear. There are 16 residues in the CDR3. Germline assignment: CDR1 MNHNY and CDR2 SVGAGI (reference sequence). The V end lost 0 bases, the J end lost 2 bases, and 10 bases lay between the germline ends. In nucleotides, the CDR3 is TGTGCCAGCAGTTACTCTTCCAATTCAAACACCGGGGAGCTGTTTTTT. Translating it yields CASSYSSNSNTGELFF.

The chain's CDR3 is CASSHGQEQFF. The CDR3 region has the DNA TGTGCCAGCAGTCACGGACAAGAGCAGTTCTTC. The V call is TRBV27, the J call TRBJ2-1; a possible D gene is TRBD1 (5 bases). The CDR3 is 11 residues long. Per the germline V gene, CDR1 is MNHEY and CDR2 is SMNVEV (reference sequence). Trimming pared 5 bases from V and 10 bases from J, leaving 9 bases between.

This clone occurred once. This rearrangement joins TRBV19 to TRBJ1-6, with 8 positions matching TRBD1. Germline trimming cut 5 bases from V and 4 bases from J; bases unmatched to any gene: 10. The CDR3 contains 17 residues. CDR1 is LNHDA and CDR2 is SQIVND in the germline V gene (reference sequence). This CDR3 reads CASSLGQGKSYNSPLHF. CDR3 DNA sequence: TGTGCCAGTAGTCTCGGACAGGGAAAATCTTATAATTCACCCCTCCACTTT.